The rows below give T cell receptor beta chains drawn from one sample of a study of T cell responses to AZD1222 COVID-19 vaccine. Sequenced by immunoSEQ multiplex PCR; TCRdb stores in-frame clones only, minus some. The table shows about 130,000 clones, with over 85% occurring only once. The sequencing here drew on peripheral blood, taken on day 0 of AZD1222 vaccination. Source of these receptors: an adult in good health. Each CDR3 is given with its conserved first and last residue. D genes are given only for firm matches. Some rows mark clone size as missing; the rest say once, few, many or name a class of expanded clone.

j_call v_call d_call clone_size cdr3_aa cdr3_nt
TRBJ1-1 TRBV6-4 NA NA CAGGNGGEVNTEAFF TGTGCCGGAGGGAACGGGGGTGAGGTGAACACTGAAGCTTTCTTT
TRBJ1-2 TRBV28 NA NA CASSTGTPYGYTF TGTGCCAGCAGTACCGGGACTCCCTATGGCTACACCTTC
TRBJ1-2 TRBV5-4 NA NA CASSLGLGDGYTF TGTGCCAGCAGCTTGGGGTTAGGGGATGGCTACACCTTC
TRBJ2-3 TRBV5-1 NA NA CASSFDVENTQYF TGCGCCAGCAGCTTCGACGTCGAAAATACGCAGTATTTT
TRBJ1-5 TRBV24-1 NA once CATSATSSNQPQHF TGTGCCACCAGTGCCACAAGTAGCAATCAGCCCCAGCATTTT
TRBJ1-5 TRBV7-8 NA NA CASSEDRLNQPQHF TGTGCCAGCAGCGAAGACAGGTTAAATCAGCCCCAGCATTTT
TRBJ2-5 TRBV12-3/TRBV12-4 NA once CASSYRQETQYF TGTGCCAGCAGTTATAGACAAGAGACCCAGTACTTC
TRBJ1-3 TRBV28 NA NA CASRASGNTIYF TGTGCCAGCAGGGCCTCTGGAAACACCATATATTTT
TRBJ1-3 TRBV4-2 NA NA CASSQGEGTSGNTIYF TGTGCCAGCAGCCAAGGGGAGGGGACCTCTGGAAACACCATATATTTT
TRBJ2-7 TRBV7-3 TRBD1 NA CASSPLLTGGKQYF TGTGCCAGCAGCCCTCTCCTCACAGGGGGAAAGCAGTACTTC
TRBJ2-3 TRBV18 TRBD1 NA CASSFGQGGTDTQYF TGTGCCAGCTCATTCGGACAGGGTGGCACAGATACGCAGTATTTT
TRBJ1-5 TRBV28 NA NA CASSPVLRISGGQPQHF TGTGCCAGCAGTCCCGTATTGAGGATAAGTGGGGGTCAGCCCCAGCATTTT
TRBJ1-4 TRBV28 TRBD1 few CASRQQGAARVWVF TGTGCCAGCAGGCAACAGGGGGCAGCCAGAGTCTGGGTTTTT
TRBJ2-5 TRBV7-9 TRBD2 NA CASSFGTSGETQYF TGTGCCAGCAGCTTTGGGACTAGCGGAGAGACCCAGTACTTC
TRBJ2-7 TRBV6-2/TRBV6-3 NA NA CASSSLRRNSYEQYF TGTGCCAGCAGCTCCCTCAGACGCAACTCCTACGAGCAGTACTTC
TRBJ1-3 TRBV10-2 NA once CASSESRQRGNTIYF TGCGCCAGCAGTGAGTCTAGACAGCGCGGAAACACCATATATTTT
TRBJ2-1 TRBV7-6 NA NA CASSLAHRNEQFF TGTGCCAGCAGCTTAGCCCATAGGAATGAGCAGTTCTTC
TRBJ1-6 TRBV10-1 TRBD1 NA CASSPGQGLRSPLHF TGCGCCAGCAGCCCGGGACAGGGATTAAGATCACCCCTCCACTTT
TRBJ2-7 TRBV9 NA NA CASSVATGSSYEQYF TGTGCCAGCAGCGTAGCTACTGGCAGTTCCTACGAGCAGTACTTC
TRBJ1-1 TRBV25-1 TRBD1 NA CASRPQGAANTEAFF TGTGCCAGCAGACCCCAGGGGGCGGCGAACACTGAAGCTTTCTTT
TRBJ1-2 TRBV15 NA NA CATSPGSVYGYTF TGTGCCACCTCTCCAGGCAGTGTCTATGGCTACACCTTC
TRBJ2-2 TRBV5-5 NA NA CASSLVRNTGELFF TGTGCCAGCAGCTTGGTTCGAAACACCGGGGAGCTGTTTTTT
TRBJ1-5 TRBV6-5 NA NA CASSRRGEGNQPQHF TGTGCCAGCAGTCGCAGGGGTGAGGGCAATCAGCCCCAGCATTTT
TRBJ2-7 TRBV20-1 NA NA CSAAGPYEQYF TGCAGTGCTGCGGGTCCCTACGAGCAGTACTTC
TRBJ1-4 TRBV15 NA NA CATSSWGENEKLFF TGTGCCACCAGCAGTTGGGGGGAGAATGAAAAACTGTTTTTT
TRBJ2-1 TRBV28 NA NA CASSLSSGAVNEQFF TGTGCCAGCAGTTTATCCTCAGGGGCGGTCAATGAGCAGTTCTTC